The text below deals with one T cell receptor (beta chain). The data were taken from a study of shared clonotypes between healthy human individuals. Clones were read by immunoSEQ multiplex PCR, and TCRdb kept only the in-frame ones, dropping some. Among roughly 2.1 million clones listed, about 93% were seen once. Naive CD8 cells, CD45RO-negative and positively selected for CCR7, excluded terminally differentiated effector memory CD45RA+ cells. This clonotype originated in a young man in good health. Some clones in this sample may be carry-over from other donors' samples. Sequences were obtained from naive CD8+ T cells from PBMCs.

The CDR3 bases are TGTGCCAGCAGCACCCAGTCGGGTTCCCGGCTCTCTGGGGCCAACGTCCTGACTTTC. It translates to CASSTQSGSRLSGANVLTF. The chain combines TRBV7-9 with TRBJ2-6; D is unresolved. Germline V gene data show CDR1 as SEHNR and CDR2 as FQNEAQ (reference sequence). The CDR3 totals 19 residues. Deletions cut 5 bases from V and 0 bases from J, with 20 bases between.